One sample yielded the 2 T cell receptor beta chains listed below, sequenced in a study of shared clonotypes between healthy human individuals. Repertoires were generated with immunoSEQ multiplex PCR, while TCRdb's copy carries only in-frame clones and drops some. The sample lists 450,000 to 500,000 clones; about 82% were seen once. The sequencing input was PBMCs. These receptors were taken from a woman in her 40s in good health. Some clones in this sample may be carry-over from other donors' samples.

V gene TRBV2 combines with J gene TRBJ2-3, with D unclear. The CDR3 consists of 14 residues. Germline CDR1 reads SNHLY; CDR2 reads FYNNEI. The germline V and J ends were trimmed by 5 bases and 0 bases, with 9 bases remaining between them. Here the CDR3 reads CASSQQSSTDTQYF. The DNA for the CDR3 is TGTGCCAGCAGTCAACAGAGTAGCACAGATACGCAGTATTTT.

The gene calls are TRBV21-1 and TRBJ2-2; the table gives TRBD2 as D, unverified against the DNA. TRBV21-1 is shown as a pseudogene. This CDR3 has 19 amino acids. The CDR3 is CASSQEGALAGEEGGELFF. DNA for the CDR3: TGTGCCAGCAGCCAGGAGGGGGCACTAGCGGGAGAGGAGGGCGGGGAGCTGTTTTTT.